The 5 T cell receptor beta chains below were found in one sample sequenced in a study of beta chain features in type 1 diabetes (dated by TCRdb to between 2018 and 2020). The library was produced with the immunoSEQ multiplex PCR assay. The High Capacity cDNA Reverse Transcription Kit was used to reverse transcribe all of the isolated RNA, meaning that expressed TCRB transcripts were what got sequenced. In TCRdb, the immuneACCESS table is reduced to in-frame sequences with V and J assigned. These tables do not hold every clone; where another copy was compared, an unresolved V gene accounts for under half, and the others remain unexplained. The sample table records about 140,000 clones; about 10% of these occur just once. 1.3% of the sample rests with the top ten. What was sequenced was naive CD4+ T cells from blood. In light of the paper, this sample's cell subset or site label describes: true naive CD4+ T cells. The receptors shown here come from a man younger than 35 in good health.

In its sample, this clone was seen a few times. This sequence joins TRBV29-1 and TRBJ2-7; tentatively, D is TRBD2 (6 bases). The CDR3 length is 14 residues. Trimming took off 3 bases at V and 0 bases at J, with 12 bases between the two ends. Germline V gene lookup returns CDR1 SQVTM and CDR2 ANQGSEA. In nucleotides, the CDR3 is TGCAGCGTTGAGGGAGGCCAGGGCTCCTACGAGCAGTACTTC. The encoded protein is CSVEGGQGSYEQYF.

This clone has more than one count but fewer than ten. The J gene is TRBJ1-1, the V gene TRBV18; D gene uncertain. This CDR3 comprises 12 residues. V dropped 1 base and J dropped 5 bases, with 5 bases sitting between them. The germline V gene encodes CDR1 KGHSH and CDR2 LQKENI. The CDR3 nucleotides are TGTGCCAGCTCACCACAGGAGACTGAAGCTTTCTTT. This gives the protein CASSPQETEAFF.

The table lists this clone with a count of one. V and J are TRBV19 and TRBJ2-2, with a weak D call TRBD2 (6 bases). V gave up 2 bases and J gave up 3 bases, with 10 bases separating them. Germline V gives CDR1 LNHDA, CDR2 SQIVND (reference sequence). The CDR3 is 15 amino acids. The CDR3 region is CASSISGSYTGELFF. In nucleotides, the CDR3 is TGTGCCAGTAGTATAAGCGGGTCGTACACCGGGGAGCTGTTTTTT.

This clone was observed a few times. This sequence joins TRBV4-2 and TRBJ1-2, with D tentatively TRBD1 (5 bases). The germline CDR1 and CDR2 sequences are LGHNA and YNFKEQ. Trimming cost V 4 bases and J 8 bases, with 20 bases left between them. The CDR3 is 15 amino acids. The CDR3 is CASSLRIQEIPGYTF. CDR3 DNA: TGTGCCAGCAGCCTTCGCATACAGGAGATACCAGGCTACACCTTC.

The CDR3 is CASSLLGQGSTDTQYF. The CDR3 bases are TGCGCCAGCAGCTTACTAGGACAGGGAAGCACAGATACGCAGTATTTT. This rearrangement joins TRBV5-1 to TRBJ2-3; the match to TRBD1 covers 8 bases. V lost 2 bases, J lost 0 bases, and 5 bases stayed unmatched. The length of the CDR3 is 16 residues. The germline gives CDR1 SGHRS, CDR2 YFSETQ.